Each of the 23 T cell receptor beta chains below was sequenced from the same sample in a study of T cell changes during pregnancy in multiple sclerosis. Repertoires were generated with immunoSEQ multiplex PCR, while TCRdb's copy carries only in-frame clones and drops some. This repertoire shows under 75,000 clones, roughly 92% found once; its top ten account for 2.5% to 4%. The specimen was CD8+ T cells from peripheral blood mononuclear cells, collected in the second trimester of pregnancy. The origin of the receptors is a female donor with multiple sclerosis, enrolled in a pregnancy study.

The chain has TRBV27 and TRBJ2-2, with 10 bases aligning to TRBD1. V was clipped by 3 bases and J by 5 bases; unmatched bases: 3. The germline gives CDR1 MNHEY, CDR2 SMNVEV (reference sequence). The CDR3 is 15 amino acids. CDR3 protein: CASSFGGQGTGELFF. CDR3 nucleotides: TGTGCCAGCAGTTTTGGGGGACAGGGGACCGGGGAGCTGTTTTTT.

This chain uses TRBV6-1 with TRBJ2-5; 12 nucleotides align to TRBD1. V lost 8 bases to trimming and J lost 4 bases; unmatched junction nucleotides: 5. The CDR3 is 14 amino acids. The germline gives CDR1 MNHNS, CDR2 SASEGT. CDR3 amino acids: CASGGTGGGETQYF. The CDR3 bases are TGTGCCAGCGGCGGGACAGGGGGCGGAGAGACCCAGTACTTC.

The chain employs TRBV19 and TRBJ2-1; TRBD2 matches at 8 bases. The V gene's germline CDR1 is LNHDA and CDR2 SQIVND (reference sequence). The CDR3 has 14 amino acids. The V segment lost 3 bases and the J segment 6 bases; nucleotides outside the gene matches: 4. In nucleotides, the CDR3 is TGTGCCAGTAGTATCGGACTAGCCGGCAATGAGCAGTTCTTC. It translates to CASSIGLAGNEQFF.

The chain links TRBV27 to TRBJ1-1; TRBD1 matches at 10 bases. V shed 9 bases and J 1 base; nucleotides not matched to a gene: 8. The germline V gene has CDR1 MNHEY and CDR2 SMNVEV (reference sequence). The CDR3 runs to 15 residues. The CDR3 DNA is TGTGCCAGTAAACCCCGGGACAGGGGGAACACTGAAGCTTTCTTT. This gives the protein CASKPRDRGNTEAFF.

The chain uses TRBV5-1 and TRBJ2-2, with D unresolved. In germline, CDR1 is SGHRS, CDR2 YFSETQ. Trimming removed 4 bases at V and 4 bases at J, with 11 bases between. There are 14 residues in the CDR3. CDR3 residues: CASSNPMSTGELFF. As DNA, the CDR3 is TGCGCCAGCAGCAACCCGATGAGCACCGGGGAGCTGTTTTTT.

The rearrangement links TRBV19 to TRBJ2-7; 13 bases match TRBD2. Germline V CDR1 and CDR2: LNHDA, SQIVND (reference sequence). This CDR3 region has 15 residues. V was pared by 6 bases and J by 7 bases, with 9 bases of the junction left unmatched. CDR3 loop: CASSTLGLAGDEQYF. For the CDR3, the DNA is TGTGCCAGTAGCACCTTAGGACTAGCGGGAGATGAGCAGTACTTC.

This chain joins TRBV27 and TRBJ1-2, with 8 bases that match TRBD1. The J segment lost 3 bases and the V segment lost 6 bases, leaving 9 bases of the junction unmatched. Germline lookup yields CDR1 MNHEY and CDR2 SMNVEV (reference sequence). This CDR3 comprises 15 residues. The CDR3 here is CASSSRTGLDYGYTF. The CDR3 DNA sequence: TGTGCCAGCAGCTCCCGGACAGGGCTAGACTATGGCTACACCTTC.

A note on this clone: This sample includes further DNA sequences coding for the same CDR3. V gene TRBV4-1 combines with J gene TRBJ2-7; D is unclear. The V end lost 0 bases, the J end lost 0 bases, and 3 bases lay between the germline ends. There are 13 residues in the CDR3. Germline V lookup: CDR1 MGHRA, CDR2 YSYEKL. CDR3 DNA sequence: TGCGCCAGCAGCCAAGAGAGCTCCTACGAGCAGTACTTC. Translation gives CASSQESSYEQYF.

This clone was observed once. The genes are TRBV28 and TRBJ2-3; 12 positions agree with TRBD2. This CDR3 contains 19 residues. Trimming took 3 bases from V and 2 from J; bases not matched to a gene: 12. The germline CDR1 and CDR2 sequences are MDHEN and SYDVKM. The CDR3 here is CASSFPPRTSGAITDTQYF. The CDR3 DNA reads TGTGCCAGCAGTTTCCCCCCCCGGACTAGCGGGGCAATCACAGATACGCAGTATTTT.

This clone was seen a handful of times. The chain couples TRBV28 to TRBJ1-1; TRBD1 might be the D (6 bases). Germline CDR1 is MDHEN and CDR2 is SYDVKM. The CDR3 length is 16 residues. The V end was cut by 5 bases, the J end by 1 base, with 17 bases between. DNA of the CDR3: TGTGCCAGCAGTCTACCAGCAGAGACAGGGAACACTGAAGCTTTCTTT. Encoded protein: CASSLPAETGNTEAFF.

The CDR3 nucleotides read TGTGCCATCAGTGCAGGGACACTTTCCTATGGCTACACCTTC. Encoded protein: CAISAGTLSYGYTF. The chain links TRBV10-3 to TRBJ1-2; D is possibly TRBD1 (6 bases). The germline V gene has CDR1 ENHRY and CDR2 SYGVKD. V lost 4 bases and J lost 4, with 13 bases in between. The CDR3 spans 14 residues.

The J gene is TRBJ2-7, the V gene TRBV21-1; whether TRBD1, the table's D call, matches the DNA was not checked. TRBV21-1 counts as a pseudogene. The CDR3 sequence is 15 residues long. CDR3 DNA: TGTGCCAGCAGAAAGCAGGTCTACATACCCTACGAGCAGTACTTC. This translates into CASRKQVYIPYEQYF.

The rearrangement joins TRBV11-2 to TRBJ2-7; 9 bases are shared with TRBD2. Germline V gene sequence: CDR1 SGHAT, CDR2 FQNNGV. This CDR3 is built from 15 residues. Germline trimming cut 1 base from V and 4 bases from J; bases unmatched to any gene: 5. This CDR3 is CASSLVGTSKYEQYF. CDR3 nucleotides: TGTGCCAGCAGCTTAGTTGGGACTAGCAAGTACGAGCAGTACTTC. Looking up the rest from reference TRBV11-2 and TRBJ2-7 gives the full variable domain: EAGVAQSPRYKIIEKRQSVAFWCNPISGHATLYWYQQILGQGPKLLIQFQNNGVVDDSQLPKDRFSAERLKGVDSTLKIQPAKLEDSAVYLCASSLVGTSKYEQYFGPGTRLTVT.

The CDR3 here is CASSLQGLAGGIREFF. The CDR3 nucleotides are TGTGCCAGCAGCTTGCAGGGACTAGCGGGAGGAATTAGGGAGTTCTTC. The V gene is TRBV7-9, the J gene TRBJ2-1; 15 bases agree with TRBD2. The CDR3 contains 16 residues. Germline values: CDR1 SEHNR, CDR2 FQNEAQ (reference sequence). The junction had 11 bases not matched to a gene; V was cut back by 3 bases and J by 14 bases.

The J gene is TRBJ1-2, the V gene TRBV7-9; no clear D gene. V was cut by 5 bases and J by 0 bases, with 22 bases left in between. The CDR3 has 18 residues. Germline lookup yields CDR1 SEHNR and CDR2 FQNEAQ (reference sequence). The CDR3 DNA reads as TGTGCCAGCAGCCCCAGCCGGGGAAGGTCCCCAGCTAACTATGGCTACACCTTC. It yields the protein CASSPSRGRSPANYGYTF. The full variable domain, rest sourced from reference TRBV7-9 and TRBJ1-2, is DTGVSQNPRHKITKRGQNVTFRCDPISEHNRLYWYRQTLGQGPEFLTYFQNEAQLEKSRLLSDRFSAERPKGSFSTLEIQRTEQGDSAMYLCASSPSRGRSPANYGYTFGSGTRLTVV.

The CDR3 protein is CASSFSSGATTDTQYF. CDR3 nucleotides: TGTGCCAGCAGTTTTTCAAGCGGGGCCACCACAGATACGCAGTATTTT. This sequence joins TRBV27 and TRBJ2-3; 7 bases fit TRBD2. Germline CDR1 is MNHEY and CDR2 is SMNVEV (reference sequence). This CDR3 has 16 residues. Trimming cost V 3 bases and J 2 bases; bases outside gene matches: 8.

The CDR3 sequence is CASSPGTGTSYGYTF. DNA of the CDR3: TGTGCCAGTAGTCCTGGGACAGGGACCAGCTATGGCTACACCTTC. The chain has TRBV19 and TRBJ1-2, with TRBD1 matching 9 bases. The CDR3 is 15 residues long. From germline, CDR1 is LNHDA and CDR2 SQIVND (reference sequence). Trimming at V came to 5 bases and at J to 4 bases, leaving 8 bases not matched to a gene.

CDR3 bases: TGTGCCAGTCCTCAGGGGATCGGTGAGCAGTTCTTC. Translated, it gives CASPQGIGEQFF. V usage is TRBV19 and J usage is TRBJ2-1, with TRBD1 as a possible D gene (6 bases). Germline V gene data show CDR1 as LNHDA and CDR2 as SQIVND (reference sequence). This CDR3 is built from 12 residues. Trimming pared 8 bases from V and 9 bases from J, leaving 14 bases between.

V and J are TRBV7-8 and TRBJ2-7; 8 positions agree with TRBD2. Per the germline V gene, CDR1 is SGHVS and CDR2 is FQNEAQ. This CDR3 is built from 15 residues. The J segment lost 5 bases and the V segment lost 1 base, leaving 7 bases of the junction unmatched. CDR3: CASSLGAGVGHEQYF. The CDR3 nucleotides are TGTGCCAGCAGCTTAGGAGCGGGAGTTGGCCACGAGCAGTACTTC.

The chain couples TRBV7-2 to TRBJ2-7, with D perhaps TRBD2 (6 bases). Germline V gene sequence: CDR1 SGHTA, CDR2 FQGNSA. Trimming removed 1 base from V and 6 bases from J, with 13 bases in between. CDR3 length: 14 amino acids. The CDR3 DNA reads as TGTGCCAGCAGCTTAGGGGCCCCAGCGGGCGAGCAGTACTTC. Its protein is CASSLGAPAGEQYF.

The V and J genes are TRBV28 and TRBJ1-4; D gene unclear. The length of the CDR3 is 14 residues. V dropped 2 bases and J dropped 7 bases, with 11 bases sitting between them. Looked up from germline, CDR1 is MDHEN and CDR2 is SYDVKM. CDR3 coding DNA: TGTGCCAGCAGTTTAGATGTCACAGTTGAAAAACTGTTTTTT. Amino acid sequence: CASSLDVTVEKLFF.

The genes are TRBV25-1 and TRBJ1-1, with a possible D match to TRBD1 (6 bases). CDR3 size: 15 residues. V dropped 4 bases and J dropped 0 bases, with 12 bases sitting between them. Per the germline V gene, CDR1 is MGHDK and CDR2 is SYGVNS. CDR3 in amino acids: CASSAYDRMNTEAFF. The CDR3 bases are TGTGCCAGCAGTGCCTACGACAGGATGAACACTGAAGCTTTCTTT.

The chain links TRBV4-1 to TRBJ2-7; a possible D gene is TRBD2 (6 bases). V lost 0 bases to trimming and J lost 6 bases, with 18 bases between them. Germline V gene sequence: CDR1 MGHRA, CDR2 YSYEKL. The CDR3 runs 16 residues. The CDR3 DNA reads as TGCGCCAGCAGCCAAGACGGGACTTGGAGGCCCGGCGAGCAGTACTTC. Protein: CASSQDGTWRPGEQYF.